This T cell receptor beta chain was observed in a study of blood T cell repertoires in COVID-19. Trimming removed 5 bases at V and 3 bases at J, with 11 bases between. The CDR3 has 13 residues. The germline CDR1 and CDR2 sequences are SGHTA and FQGNSA. As handled by the study authors: Scientists estimated how many nucleated cells there were by amplifying reference gene primers. Sequenced by immunoSEQ multiplex PCR; TCRdb stores in-frame clones only, minus some. V, J and clone size were drawn from that table, and D and trimming were deduced from the DNA. Of roughly 130,000 clones listed, around 80% were seen once; the top ten hold 16%.

The TCR sequence derives from a man in his 60s with active or convalescent COVID-19. The sample taken for sequencing was peripheral blood. The chain employs TRBV7-2 and TRBJ2-7; D may be TRBD1 (6 bases). The CDR3 spells CASSLNRDYEQYF. The CDR3 DNA is TGTGCCAGCAGCCTGAACAGGGACTACGAGCAGTACTTC.